This TCR beta chain came from a study of beta chain features in type 1 diabetes. Looking at the study overall: Researchers looked at about 110 million sorted cells across all samples.

This CDR3 spans 14 amino acids. Germline lookup yields CDR1 SEHNR and CDR2 FQNEAQ (reference sequence). The V gene end was trimmed by 6 bases and the J gene end by 5 bases; junction bases not matched to a gene: 9. The authors took one heparinised blood draw, averaging approximately 120 mL, from each donor. Regarding this clone: What it recognizes is unknown.

TCRB transcripts that were expressed got sequenced, as all of the isolated RNA had been reverse transcribed. Measured with immunoSEQ multiplex PCR; TCRdb has only the in-frame clones, and not every one. The sample consists of about 160,000 clones, 7% to 9% of them appearing once. The study's findings and limits: PCR might favor shorter templates, but any such skew would affect patients and controls equally. Overrepresentation of cells with high TCR expression could result from cDNA sequencing. Shorter TCRB CDR3s, moderately but significantly so, were found in Type 1 diabetes patients in all four CD4+ subsets.

The V call is TRBV7-9, the J call TRBJ2-7, with 8 positions matching TRBD2. Sequences were obtained from central memory CD4+ T cells from blood. The receptor was isolated from a man in his late teens or twenties with type 1 diabetes. In nucleotides, the CDR3 is TGTGCCAGCAGTTACATTGGCGGGAGGAACGAGCAGTACTTC. Residues: CASSYIGGRNEQYF.